Below are 7 T cell receptor beta chains sequenced from a single sample in a study of blood T cell repertoires in COVID-19. Sequenced by immunoSEQ multiplex PCR; TCRdb stores in-frame clones only, minus some. This sample has hundreds of thousands of clones, with about 80% found just once. Sequencing input: PBMCs or T cells enriched from blood (not recorded which). These receptors originate from a woman aged 50 to 60 who had been exposed to COVID-19.

CDR3 region: CASSSTGGRGSGNTIYF. The CDR3 region has the DNA TGTGCCAGCAGTTCTACAGGGGGCAGGGGATCTGGAAACACCATATATTTT. The V and J genes are TRBV27 and TRBJ1-3; 9 nucleotides line up with TRBD1. The length of the CDR3 is 17 residues. V shed 4 bases, J shed 1 base, and the junction held 8 bases outside the gene matches. The germline V gene has CDR1 MNHEY and CDR2 SMNVEV (reference sequence).

This chain joins TRBV5-6 and TRBJ1-2; 8 bases align to TRBD1. V trimming: 4 bases; J trimming: 8 bases; junction bases outside the gene matches: 7. The CDR3 covers 13 residues. Germline CDR1 reads SGHDT; CDR2 reads YYEEEE. The CDR3 loop is CASSLTGAEGYTF. The DNA for the CDR3 is TGTGCCAGCAGCCTGACAGGGGCGGAGGGCTACACCTTC.

This clone was recorded only once. The gene calls are TRBV7-8 and TRBJ2-7, with 7 bases fitting TRBD1. The length of the CDR3 is 14 residues. With 4 bases clipped from V and 2 bases from J, the junction kept 5 bases outside the gene matches. Germline V lookup: CDR1 SGHVS, CDR2 FQNEAQ. The CDR3 bases are TGTGCCAGCAGCTCAGGGGGAGAAGCCTACGAGCAGTACTTC. Amino acids: CASSSGGEAYEQYF.

The chain combines TRBV11-2 with TRBJ1-2, with TRBD1 as a possible D gene (6 bases). The germline V and J ends were trimmed by 4 bases and 7 bases, with 10 bases remaining between them. CDR3 length: 12 amino acids. Germline CDR1 reads SGHAT; CDR2 reads FQNNGV. CDR3 coding DNA: TGTGCCAGCAGCTCAAACAGGGTTGGCTACACCTTC. It yields the protein CASSSNRVGYTF.

In its sample, this clone was seen once. The chain uses TRBV6-6 and TRBJ1-5; TRBD1 aligns across 9 bases. The V and J ends lost 8 bases and 7 bases, in that order; junction bases with no gene match: 3. CDR1 is MNHNY and CDR2 is SVGAGI in the germline V gene (reference sequence). The CDR3 totals 12 residues. The CDR3 loop reads CASGDRAQPQHF. The CDR3, as DNA: TGTGCCAGCGGGGACAGGGCGCAGCCCCAGCATTTT.

Many counts were recorded for this clone. V gene TRBV5-4 combines with J gene TRBJ2-2; 10 bases agree with TRBD1. Trimming removed 5 bases from V and 6 bases from J; junction bases left unmatched: 10. Germline CDR1 is SGHNT and CDR2 is YYREEE (reference sequence). The CDR3 is made up of 16 amino acids. This CDR3 is CASRVGGQGSPGELFF. For the CDR3, the DNA is TGTGCCAGCAGGGTTGGGGGACAGGGGTCCCCCGGGGAGCTGTTTTTT. Drawing the rest from reference TRBV5-4 and TRBJ2-2, the complete variable domain is ETGVTQSPTHLIKTRGQQVTLRCSSQSGHNTVSWYQQALGQGPQFIFQYYREEENGRGNFPPRFSGLQFPNYSSELNVNALELDDSALYLCASRVGGQGSPGELFFGEGSRLTVL.

The gene calls are TRBV3-1 (or the pseudogene TRBV3-2) and TRBJ2-1; 10 nucleotides align to TRBD2. The CDR3 consists of 14 residues. J lost 16 bases, V lost 0 bases, and 9 bases had no gene match. CDR1 is LGHDT and CDR2 is YNNKEL in the germline V gene (reference sequence). The CDR3 sequence: CASSQEDSGGSIFF. CDR3 nucleotides: TGTGCCAGCAGCCAAGAGGATAGCGGGGGGTCGATATTCTTC.